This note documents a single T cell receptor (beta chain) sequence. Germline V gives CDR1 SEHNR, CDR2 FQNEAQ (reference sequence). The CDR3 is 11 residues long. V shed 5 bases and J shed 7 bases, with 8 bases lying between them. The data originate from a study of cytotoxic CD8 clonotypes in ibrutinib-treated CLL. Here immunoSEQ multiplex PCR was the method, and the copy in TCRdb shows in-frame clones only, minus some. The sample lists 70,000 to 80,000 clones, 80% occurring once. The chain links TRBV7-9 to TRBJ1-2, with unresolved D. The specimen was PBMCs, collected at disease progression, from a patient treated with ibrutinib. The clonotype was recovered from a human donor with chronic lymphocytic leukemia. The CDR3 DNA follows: TGTGCCAGCAGCGGCAGAGTTGGCTACACCTTC. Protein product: CASSGRVGYTF.